This TCR beta chain was captured in a study of T-cell reconstitution after alpha-beta-depleted transplantation in children. This clonotype was seen ten or more times. The TCRbeta library was prepared with unique molecular identifiers. Via MiXCR, TCRdb re-called the PCR reads, giving one row per CDR3 protein. The data hold about 360,000 distinct CDR3 sequences, with about an eighth observed a single time. This sequence was found in a human donor who donated a stem cell graft to a child with Fanconi anemia. Here the sequenced sample was PBMCs, taken from the stem cell graft.

The DNA of the CDR3 is TGTGCCAGCAGCTTAGCCAGACAGGGGCGACGGTTCTTC. Translating gives CASSLARQGRRFF. The rearrangement links TRBV7-2 to TRBJ2-1; TRBD1 matches at 8 bases. This CDR3 has 13 amino acids. Germline-derived CDR1 and CDR2 are SGHTA and FQGNSA. V shed 0 bases and J 15 bases; nucleotides not matched to a gene: 7.